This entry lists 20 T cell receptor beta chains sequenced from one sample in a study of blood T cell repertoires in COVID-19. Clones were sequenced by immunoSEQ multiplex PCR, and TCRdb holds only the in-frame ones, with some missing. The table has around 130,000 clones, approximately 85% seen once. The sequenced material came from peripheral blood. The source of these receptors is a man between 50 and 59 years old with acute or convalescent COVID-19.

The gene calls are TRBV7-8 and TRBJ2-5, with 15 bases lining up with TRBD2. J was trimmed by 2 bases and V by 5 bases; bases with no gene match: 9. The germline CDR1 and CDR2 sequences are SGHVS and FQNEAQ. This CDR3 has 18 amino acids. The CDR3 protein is CASSARGLAGGRQETQYF. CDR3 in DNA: TGTGCCAGCAGCGCACGAGGACTAGCGGGAGGGCGACAAGAGACCCAGTACTTC.

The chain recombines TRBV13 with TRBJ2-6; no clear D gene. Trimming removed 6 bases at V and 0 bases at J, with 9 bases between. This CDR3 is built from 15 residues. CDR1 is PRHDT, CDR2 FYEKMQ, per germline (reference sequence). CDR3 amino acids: CASRLVNSGANVLTF. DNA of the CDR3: TGTGCCAGCAGGCTAGTTAACTCTGGGGCCAACGTCCTGACTTTC.

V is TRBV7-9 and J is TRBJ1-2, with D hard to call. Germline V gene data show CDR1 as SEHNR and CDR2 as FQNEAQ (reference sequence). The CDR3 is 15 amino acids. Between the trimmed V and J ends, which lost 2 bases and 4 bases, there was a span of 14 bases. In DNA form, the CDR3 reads TGTGCCAGCAGCTTAACCGGGAGCACCTCCTATGGCTACACCTTC. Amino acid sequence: CASSLTGSTSYGYTF. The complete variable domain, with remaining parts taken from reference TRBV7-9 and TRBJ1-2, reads DTGVSQNPRHKITKRGQNVTFRCDPISEHNRLYWYRQTLGQGPEFLTYFQNEAQLEKSRLLSDRFSAERPKGSFSTLEIQRTEQGDSAMYLCASSLTGSTSYGYTFGSGTRLTVV.

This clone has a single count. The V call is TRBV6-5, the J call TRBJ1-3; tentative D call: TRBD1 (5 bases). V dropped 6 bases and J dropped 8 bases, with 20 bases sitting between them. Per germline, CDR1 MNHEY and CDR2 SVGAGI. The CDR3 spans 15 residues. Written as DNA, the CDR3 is TGTGCCAGCAGCCGGGGGGGGACTAGTTGGGACACCATATATTTT. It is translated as CASSRGGTSWDTIYF.

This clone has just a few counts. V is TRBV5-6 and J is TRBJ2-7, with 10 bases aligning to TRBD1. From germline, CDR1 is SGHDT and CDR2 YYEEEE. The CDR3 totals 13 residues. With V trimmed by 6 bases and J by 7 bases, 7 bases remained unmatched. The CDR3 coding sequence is TGTGCCAGCAATAGACAGGGGGCGAGGGAGCAGTACTTC. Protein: CASNRQGAREQYF.

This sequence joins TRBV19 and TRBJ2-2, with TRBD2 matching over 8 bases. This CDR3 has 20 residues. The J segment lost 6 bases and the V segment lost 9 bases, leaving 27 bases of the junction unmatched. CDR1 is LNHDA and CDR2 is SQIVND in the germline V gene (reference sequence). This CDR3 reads CASTRWGTRTGGYPPGELFF. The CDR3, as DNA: TGTGCCAGCACTAGGTGGGGGACTAGAACTGGTGGCTATCCCCCCGGGGAGCTGTTTTTT.

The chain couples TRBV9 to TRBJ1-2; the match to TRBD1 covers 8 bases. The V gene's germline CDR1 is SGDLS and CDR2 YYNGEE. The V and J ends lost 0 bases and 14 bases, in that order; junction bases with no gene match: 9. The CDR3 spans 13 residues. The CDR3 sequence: CASSVVGTGPETF. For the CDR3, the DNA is TGTGCCAGCAGCGTAGTGGGGACAGGACCAGAAACCTTC.

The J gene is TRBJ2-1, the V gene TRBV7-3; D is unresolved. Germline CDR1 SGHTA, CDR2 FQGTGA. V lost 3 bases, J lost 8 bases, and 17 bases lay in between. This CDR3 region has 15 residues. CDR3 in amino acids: CASSLRHGYIYEQFF. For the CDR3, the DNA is TGTGCCAGCAGCTTGAGACACGGATATATTTATGAGCAGTTCTTC.

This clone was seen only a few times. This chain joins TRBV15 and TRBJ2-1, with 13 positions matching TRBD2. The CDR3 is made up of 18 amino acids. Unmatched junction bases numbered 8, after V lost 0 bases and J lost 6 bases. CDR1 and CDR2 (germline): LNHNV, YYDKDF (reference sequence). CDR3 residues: CATSRDRTSGRAANEQFF. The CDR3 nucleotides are TGTGCCACCAGCAGAGATCGAACTAGCGGGAGGGCCGCCAATGAGCAGTTCTTC.

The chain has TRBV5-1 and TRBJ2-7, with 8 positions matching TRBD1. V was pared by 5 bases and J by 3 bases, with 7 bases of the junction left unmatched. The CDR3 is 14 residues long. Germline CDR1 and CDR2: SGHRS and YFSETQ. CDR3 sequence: CASRKTGGSYEQYF. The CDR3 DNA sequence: TGCGCCAGCAGGAAAACAGGGGGTAGCTACGAGCAGTACTTC.

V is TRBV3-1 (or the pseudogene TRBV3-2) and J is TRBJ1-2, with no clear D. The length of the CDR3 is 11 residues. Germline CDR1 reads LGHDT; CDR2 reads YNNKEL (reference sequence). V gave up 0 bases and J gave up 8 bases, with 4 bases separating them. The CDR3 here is CASSQDRGYTF. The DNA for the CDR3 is TGTGCCAGCAGCCAAGATCGGGGCTACACCTTC.

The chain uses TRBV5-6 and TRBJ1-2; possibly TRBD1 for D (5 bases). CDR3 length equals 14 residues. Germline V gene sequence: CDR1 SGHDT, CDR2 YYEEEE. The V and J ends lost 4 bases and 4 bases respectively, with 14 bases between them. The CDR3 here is CASSQGGNLYGYTF. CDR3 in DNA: TGTGCCAGCAGCCAGGGAGGGAACCTCTATGGCTACACCTTC. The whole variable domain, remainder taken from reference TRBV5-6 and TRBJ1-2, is DAGVTQSPTHLIKTRGQQVTLRCSPKSGHDTVSWYQQALGQGPQFIFQYYEEEERQRGNFPDRFSGHQFPNYSSELNVNALLLGDSALYLCASSQGGNLYGYTFGSGTRLTVV.

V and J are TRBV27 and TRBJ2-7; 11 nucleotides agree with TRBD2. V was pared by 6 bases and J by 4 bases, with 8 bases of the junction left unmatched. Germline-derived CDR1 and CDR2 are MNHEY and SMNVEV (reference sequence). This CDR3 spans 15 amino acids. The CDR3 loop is CASSPVAGGLYEQYF. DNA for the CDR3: TGTGCCAGCAGCCCCGTAGCGGGGGGGCTTTACGAGCAGTACTTC.

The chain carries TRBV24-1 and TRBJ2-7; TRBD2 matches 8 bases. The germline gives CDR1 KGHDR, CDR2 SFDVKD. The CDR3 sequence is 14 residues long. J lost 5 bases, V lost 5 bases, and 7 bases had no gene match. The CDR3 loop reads CATSVGGARDEQYF. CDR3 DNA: TGTGCCACCAGTGTCGGGGGGGCGAGAGACGAGCAGTACTTC.

In DNA form, the CDR3 reads TGTGCCAGCAGCTCGGGCGGGTGGAACACTGAAGCTTTCTTT. This encodes CASSSGGWNTEAFF. V usage is TRBV5-6 and J usage is TRBJ1-1; the D is unclear. Germline V gene sequence: CDR1 SGHDT, CDR2 YYEEEE. The ends were cut back, 3 bases at V and 1 base at J, with 10 bases in the middle. The CDR3 is 14 amino acids.

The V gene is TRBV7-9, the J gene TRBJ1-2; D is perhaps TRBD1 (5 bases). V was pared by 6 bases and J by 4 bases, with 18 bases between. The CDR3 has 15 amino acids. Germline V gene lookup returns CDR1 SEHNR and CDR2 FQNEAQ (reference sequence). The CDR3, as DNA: TGTGCCAGCAGTCACGTGGCAGGGTTCGGCTATGGCTACACCTTC. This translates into CASSHVAGFGYGYTF.

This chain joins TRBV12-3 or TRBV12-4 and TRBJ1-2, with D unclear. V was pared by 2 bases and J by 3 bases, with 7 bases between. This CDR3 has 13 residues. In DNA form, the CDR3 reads TGTGCCAGCAGTTTATCACAGCACTATGGCTACACCTTC. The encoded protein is CASSLSQHYGYTF.

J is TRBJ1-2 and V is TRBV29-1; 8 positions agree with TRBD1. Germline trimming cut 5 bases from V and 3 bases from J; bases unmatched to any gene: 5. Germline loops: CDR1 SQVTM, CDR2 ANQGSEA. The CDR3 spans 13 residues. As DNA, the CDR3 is TGCAGCGTTCGGCAGGGGGCTTACTATGGCTACACCTTC. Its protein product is CSVRQGAYYGYTF.

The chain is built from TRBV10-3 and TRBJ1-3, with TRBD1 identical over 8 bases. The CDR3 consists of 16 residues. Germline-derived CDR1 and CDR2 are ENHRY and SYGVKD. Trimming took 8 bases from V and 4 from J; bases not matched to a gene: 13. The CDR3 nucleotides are TGTGCCATCCGGGCAGGGGGCGCAGCTACCGGAAACACCATATATTTT. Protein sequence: CAIRAGGAATGNTIYF.

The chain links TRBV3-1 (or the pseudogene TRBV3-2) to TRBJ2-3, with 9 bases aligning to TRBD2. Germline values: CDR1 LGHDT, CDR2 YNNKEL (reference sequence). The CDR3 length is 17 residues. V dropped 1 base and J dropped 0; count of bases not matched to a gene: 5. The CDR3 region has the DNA TGTGCCAGCAGCCAAGGTTCGGCGGGGGGGAGCACAGATACGCAGTATTTT. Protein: CASSQGSAGGSTDTQYF.